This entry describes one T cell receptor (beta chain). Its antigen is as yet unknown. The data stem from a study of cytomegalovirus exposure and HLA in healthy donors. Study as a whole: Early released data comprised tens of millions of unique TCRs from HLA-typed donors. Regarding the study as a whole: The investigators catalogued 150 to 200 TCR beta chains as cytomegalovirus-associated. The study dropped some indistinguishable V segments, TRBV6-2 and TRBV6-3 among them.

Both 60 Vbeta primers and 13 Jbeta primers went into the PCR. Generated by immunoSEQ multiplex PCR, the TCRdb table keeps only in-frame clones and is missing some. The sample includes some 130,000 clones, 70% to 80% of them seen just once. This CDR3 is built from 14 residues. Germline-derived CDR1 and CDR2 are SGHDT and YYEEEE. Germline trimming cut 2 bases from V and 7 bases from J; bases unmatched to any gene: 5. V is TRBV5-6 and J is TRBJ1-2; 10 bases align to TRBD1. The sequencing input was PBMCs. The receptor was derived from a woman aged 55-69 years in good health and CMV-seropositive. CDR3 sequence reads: CASSLRQGARGYTF. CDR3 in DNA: TGTGCCAGCAGCTTACGACAGGGGGCGCGTGGCTACACCTTC.